What follows are 6 T cell receptor beta chains derived from one specimen sequenced in a study of neurological immune-mediated disorders. MiXCR, run by TCRdb on the 5' RACE reads, gives a single entry per CDR3 protein. Of 25,000 to 35,000 distinct CDR3 sequences in the sample, around 12% were seen once. Sequenced: PBMCs. The receptors were sampled from a man between 60 and 75 years old in good health.

At least ten counts were recorded for this clonotype. V and J are TRBV5-1 and TRBJ2-5; D is possibly TRBD1 (6 bases). Germline V gene lookup returns CDR1 SGHRS and CDR2 YFSETQ. The CDR3 sequence is 14 residues long. Trimming removed 3 bases from V and 4 bases from J, with 13 bases in between. This CDR3 reads CASSSTGMGETQYF. DNA of the CDR3: TGCGCCAGCAGCTCTACAGGGATGGGAGAGACCCAGTACTTC.

This clonotype came up many times. The J gene is TRBJ2-1, the V gene TRBV7-9, with D uncertain. CDR1 SEHNR and CDR2 FQNEAQ come from the germline V gene (reference sequence). V lost 6 bases, J lost 4 bases, and 16 bases lay in between. CDR3 length: 15 amino acids. This CDR3 is CASRSPKGPYNEQFF. CDR3 sequence (DNA): TGTGCCAGCAGGTCCCCCAAAGGGCCTTACAATGAGCAGTTCTTC.

This clonotype was recorded at least ten times. The V and J genes are TRBV9 and TRBJ1-2, with 9 bases aligning to TRBD1. V lost 3 bases, J lost 8 bases, and 2 bases stayed unmatched. The CDR3 runs 12 residues. The germline CDR1 and CDR2 sequences are SGDLS and YYNGEE. The CDR3 sequence: CASSGTGVGYTF. The CDR3 DNA is TGTGCCAGCAGCGGGACAGGGGTCGGCTACACCTTC.

This clonotype was seen ten or more times. The rearrangement links TRBV6-6 to TRBJ2-1; 11 bases are shared with TRBD1. CDR3 length: 15 residues. V shed 1 base and J 7 bases; nucleotides not matched to a gene: 3. Germline CDR1 MNHNY, CDR2 SVGAGI (reference sequence). The CDR3 loop reads CASSYLGQGANEQFF. Written as DNA, the CDR3 is TGTGCCAGCAGTTACTTAGGACAGGGGGCTAATGAGCAGTTCTTC.

This clonotype was counted ten times or more. The chain has TRBV5-1 and TRBJ2-5, with TRBD1 identical over 8 bases. This CDR3 is 15 amino acids long. Germline V gene data show CDR1 as SGHRS and CDR2 as YFSETQ. After removal of 0 bases from V and 3 bases from J, the junction contained 4 bases not matched to a gene. The CDR3 nucleotides are TGCGCCAGCAGCTTGGGCAGGGGGCTAGAAGAGACCCAGTACTTC. Translated, it gives CASSLGRGLEETQYF.

This clonotype was found many times. J is TRBJ2-3 and V is TRBV11-2; TRBD2 might be the D (5 bases). The CDR3 contains 12 residues. V dropped 6 bases and J dropped 4 bases, with 8 bases sitting between them. CDR1 is SGHAT and CDR2 is FQNNGV in the germline V gene. The CDR3 here is CASRQRADTQYF. CDR3 nucleotides: TGTGCCAGCAGACAGAGGGCAGATACGCAGTATTTT.